This entry features one T cell receptor (beta chain) sequence. The data stem from a study of immune cell composition in non-small cell lung cancer. Here immunoSEQ multiplex PCR was the method, and the copy in TCRdb shows in-frame clones only, minus some. The table has 2,500 to 3,500 clones, about three quarters seen once; the top ten hold around 25%. The normal lung sample lay at least 3 cm, and maximally far, from the tumour. Germline-derived CDR1 and CDR2 are WSHSY and SAAADI. The germline V and J ends were trimmed by 3 bases and 6 bases, with 11 bases remaining between them. CDR3 length equals 13 residues.

The receptor's source is a human donor with non-small cell lung cancer. Sequenced sample: non-adjacent lung tissue. The chain is built from TRBV10-2 and TRBJ1-1, with D possibly being TRBD1 (6 bases). The CDR3 DNA reads TGCGCCAGCAGTGATTGGGGGCTGGCTGAAGCTTTCTTT. It is translated as CASSDWGLAEAFF.